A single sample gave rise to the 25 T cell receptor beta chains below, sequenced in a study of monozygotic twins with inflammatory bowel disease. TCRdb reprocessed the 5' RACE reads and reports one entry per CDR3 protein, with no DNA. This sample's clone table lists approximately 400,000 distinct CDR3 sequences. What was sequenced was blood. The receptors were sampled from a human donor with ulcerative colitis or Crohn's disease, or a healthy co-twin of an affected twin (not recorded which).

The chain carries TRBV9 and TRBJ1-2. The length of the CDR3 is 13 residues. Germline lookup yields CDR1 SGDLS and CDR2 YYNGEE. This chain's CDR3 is CASSPREGYGYTF.

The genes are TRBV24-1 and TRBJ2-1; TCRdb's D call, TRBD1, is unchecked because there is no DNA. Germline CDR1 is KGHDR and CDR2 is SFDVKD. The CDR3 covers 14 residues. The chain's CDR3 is CATSDPKGPSEQFF.

The CDR3 is CASSPSGRASETQYF. This chain connects TRBV7-2 to TRBJ2-5; TCRdb reports TRBD2, a call that lacks DNA to check it against. The V gene's germline CDR1 is SGHTA and CDR2 FQGNSA. This CDR3 has 15 residues.

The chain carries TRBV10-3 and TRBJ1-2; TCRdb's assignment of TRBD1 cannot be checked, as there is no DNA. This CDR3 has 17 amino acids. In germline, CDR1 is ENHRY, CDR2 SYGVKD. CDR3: CAISESILGQGAEGYTF.

The chain's CDR3 is CASSLEGRGRGEQYF. The chain uses TRBV7-8 and TRBJ2-7; as DNA is missing, the TRBD1 call by TCRdb cannot be tested. This CDR3 is 15 amino acids long. Germline assignment: CDR1 SGHVS and CDR2 FQNEAQ.

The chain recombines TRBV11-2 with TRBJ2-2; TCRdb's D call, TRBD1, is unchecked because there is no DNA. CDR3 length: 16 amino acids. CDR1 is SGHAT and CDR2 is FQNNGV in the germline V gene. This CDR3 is CASSSSWTGENGELFF. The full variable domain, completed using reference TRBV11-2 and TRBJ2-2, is EAGVAQSPRYKIIEKRQSVAFWCNPISGHATLYWYQQILGQGPKLLIQFQNNGVVDDSQLPKDRFSAERLKGVDSTLKIQPAKLEDSAVYLCASSSSWTGENGELFFGEGSRLTVL.

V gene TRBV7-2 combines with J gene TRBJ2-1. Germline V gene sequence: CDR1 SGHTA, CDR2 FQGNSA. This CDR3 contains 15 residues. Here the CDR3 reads CASSLENTRYNEQFF.

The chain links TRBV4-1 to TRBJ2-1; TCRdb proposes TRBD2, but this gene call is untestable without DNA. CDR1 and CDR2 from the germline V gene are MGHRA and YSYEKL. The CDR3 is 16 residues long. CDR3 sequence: CASSHLGLAAYNEQFF.

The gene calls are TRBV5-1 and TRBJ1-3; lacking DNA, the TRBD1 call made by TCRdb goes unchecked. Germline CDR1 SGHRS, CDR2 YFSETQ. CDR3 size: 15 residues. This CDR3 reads CASRTGDYSGNTIYF.

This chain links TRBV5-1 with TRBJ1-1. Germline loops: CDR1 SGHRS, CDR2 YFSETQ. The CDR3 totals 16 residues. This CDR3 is CASSLAGQGRVTEAFF.

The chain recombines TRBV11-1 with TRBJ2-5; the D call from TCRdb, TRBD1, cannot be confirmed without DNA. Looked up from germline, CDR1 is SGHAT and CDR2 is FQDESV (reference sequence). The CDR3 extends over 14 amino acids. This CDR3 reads CASSLSREQRTQYF.

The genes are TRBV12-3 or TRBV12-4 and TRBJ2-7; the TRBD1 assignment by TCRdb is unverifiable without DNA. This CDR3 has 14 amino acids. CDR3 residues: CASSLTGRSYEQYF.

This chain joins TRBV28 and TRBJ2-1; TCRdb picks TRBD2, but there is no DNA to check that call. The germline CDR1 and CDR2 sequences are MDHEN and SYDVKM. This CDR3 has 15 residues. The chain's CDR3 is CASKVPAGYGNEQFF.

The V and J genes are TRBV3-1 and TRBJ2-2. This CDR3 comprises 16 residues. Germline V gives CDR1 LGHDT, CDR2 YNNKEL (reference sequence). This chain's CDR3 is CASSQPGFGDTGELFF.

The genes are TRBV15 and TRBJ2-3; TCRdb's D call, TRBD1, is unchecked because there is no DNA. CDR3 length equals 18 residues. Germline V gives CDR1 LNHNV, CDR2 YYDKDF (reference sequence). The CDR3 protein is CATSRARGTGVGTDTQYF. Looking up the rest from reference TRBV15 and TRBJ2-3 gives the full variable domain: DAMVIQNPRYQVTQFGKPVTLSCSQTLNHNVMYWYQQKSSQAPKLLFHYYDKDFNNEADTPDNFQSRRPNTSFCFLDIRSPGLGDTAMYLCATSRARGTGVGTDTQYFGPGTRLTVL.

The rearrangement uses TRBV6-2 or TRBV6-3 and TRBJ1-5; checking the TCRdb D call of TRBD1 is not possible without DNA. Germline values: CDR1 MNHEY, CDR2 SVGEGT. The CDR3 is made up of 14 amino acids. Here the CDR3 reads CASSYNQGAWPQHF.

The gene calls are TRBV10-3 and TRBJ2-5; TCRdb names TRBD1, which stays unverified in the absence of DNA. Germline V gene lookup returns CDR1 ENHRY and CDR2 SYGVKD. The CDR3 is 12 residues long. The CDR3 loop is CAIRGQQETQYF.

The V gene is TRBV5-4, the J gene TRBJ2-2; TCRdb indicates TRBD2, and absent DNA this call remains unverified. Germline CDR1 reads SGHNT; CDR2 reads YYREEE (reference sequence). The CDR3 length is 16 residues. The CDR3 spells CASSGPLSGGTGELFF.

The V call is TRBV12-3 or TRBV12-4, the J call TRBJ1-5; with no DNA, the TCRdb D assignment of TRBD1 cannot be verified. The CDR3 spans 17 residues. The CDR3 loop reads CASRYGMEQGSNQPQHF.

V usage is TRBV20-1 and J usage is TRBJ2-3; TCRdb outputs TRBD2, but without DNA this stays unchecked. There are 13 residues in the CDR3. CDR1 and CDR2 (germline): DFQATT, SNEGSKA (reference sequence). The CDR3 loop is CSARTSSTDTQYF.

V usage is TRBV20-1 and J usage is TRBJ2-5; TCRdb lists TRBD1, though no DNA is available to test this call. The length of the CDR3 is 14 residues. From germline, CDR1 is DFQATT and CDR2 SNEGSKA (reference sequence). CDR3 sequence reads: CSASQGRSQETQYF.

The CDR3 sequence: CASSSPGLSSYNEQFF. This sequence joins TRBV7-7 and TRBJ2-1; the TCRdb call, TRBD2, lacks DNA for checking. CDR1 is SSHAT, CDR2 FNYEAQ, per germline (reference sequence). CDR3 length: 16 amino acids. The full variable domain, rest sourced from reference TRBV7-7 and TRBJ2-1, is GAGVSQSPRYKVTKRGQDVTLRCDPISSHATLYWYQQALGQGPEFLTYFNYEAQPDKSGLPSDRFSAERPEGSISTLTIQRTEQRDSAMYRCASSSPGLSSYNEQFFGPGTRLTVL.

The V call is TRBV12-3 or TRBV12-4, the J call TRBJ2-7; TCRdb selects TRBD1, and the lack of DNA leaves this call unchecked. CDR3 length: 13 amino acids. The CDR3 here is CASSPGRSNEQYF.

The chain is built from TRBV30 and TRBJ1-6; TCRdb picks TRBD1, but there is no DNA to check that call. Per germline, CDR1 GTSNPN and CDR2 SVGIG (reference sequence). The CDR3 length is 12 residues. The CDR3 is CAWGRDREPLHF. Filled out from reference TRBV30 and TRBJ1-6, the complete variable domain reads SQTIHQWPATLVQPVGSPLSLECTVEGTSNPNLYWYRQAAGRGLQLLFYSVGIGQISSEVPQNLSASRPQDRQFILSSKKLLLSDSGFYLCAWGRDREPLHFGNGTRLTVT.

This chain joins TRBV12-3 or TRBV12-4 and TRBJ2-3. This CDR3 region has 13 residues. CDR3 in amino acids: CASSSDDGDTQYF.